Listed below are T cell receptor beta chains from one sample, sequenced in a study of cytomegalovirus exposure and HLA in healthy donors. Sequencing used immunoSEQ multiplex PCR; TCRdb keeps in-frame clones, though not all of them. The data contain more than 85,000 clones, about 90% of them singletons. Material for sequencing was PBMCs. The receptors shown here come from a middle-aged man in good health and CMV-seronegative. Each CDR3 is given without its conserved first and last residue. The D gene is left open where the match is weak.

12	TRBJ1-5	NA	TRBV9	ASSPDSGNQPQH
13	TRBJ1-1	TRBD1	TRBV7-9	ASSPVGTANTEAF
12	TRBJ2-6	NA	TRBV10-2	ASTGLSGANVLT
12	TRBJ1-1	NA	TRBV6-4	ASSETAGNTEAF
13	TRBJ1-2	TRBD1	TRBV6-1	ASSRIPGTGDGYT
11	TRBJ1-1	NA	TRBV29-1	SVGEGGLTEAF
11	TRBJ2-7	TRBD1	TRBV5-4	ASSVQGVNEQY
8	TRBJ1-2	NA	TRBV29-1	SAGVDGYT
12	TRBJ1-6	NA	TRBV6-1	ASSVQGYNSPLH
12	TRBJ2-1	TRBD2	TRBV9	ASSGSGGANEQF
9	TRBJ2-3	NA	TRBV6-1	ASQAGDTQY
13	TRBJ2-3	TRBD2	TRBV7-6	ASRRKRGGTDTQY
12	TRBJ2-7	NA	TRBV5-1	ASSFVGQGYEQY